Below are 31 T cell receptor beta chains sequenced from a single sample in a study of blood T cell repertoires in COVID-19 (dated by TCRdb to the early 2020s). The method was the immunoSEQ multiplex PCR assay. Not all clones reach the TCRdb copy of this immuneACCESS table, which keeps in-frame sequences only. Checked studies attribute under half of the gap to unresolved V genes and leave the rest unexplained. Counted in this sample were approximately 13,000 clones; about 83% of them appeared once. The top ten hold around 25% of the sample. Sequencing used peripheral blood. The receptors shown here come from a man between 40 and 49 years old with active or convalescent COVID-19.

The chain joins TRBV7-3 to TRBJ2-2; 8 nucleotides align to TRBD1. Germline-derived CDR1 and CDR2 are SGHTA and FQGTGA. This CDR3 has 15 residues. J gave up 0 bases and V 5 bases, and 2 bases lay outside the gene matches. As DNA, the CDR3 is TGTGCCAGCAGCCCGGACAGGGCGAACACCGGGGAGCTGTTTTTT. The encoded protein is CASSPDRANTGELFF.

The chain carries TRBV29-1 and TRBJ2-1; 11 bases match TRBD2. The length of the CDR3 is 18 residues. Germline assignment: CDR1 SQVTM and CDR2 ANQGSEA. V was clipped by 3 bases and J by 0 bases; unmatched bases: 10. In DNA, the CDR3 is TGCAGCGTTGACGGACTAGCGGGCTATGAAAGCTCCTACAATGAGCAGTTCTTC. It encodes CSVDGLAGYESSYNEQFF.

The rearrangement links TRBV6-5 to TRBJ1-2, with D possibly being TRBD1 (5 bases). V was pared by 4 bases and J by 2 bases, with 11 bases between. The germline gives CDR1 MNHEY, CDR2 SVGAGI. CDR3 length: 14 residues. The CDR3 sequence: CASSSSSGNYGYTF. CDR3 DNA: TGTGCCAGCAGTTCCTCCTCAGGGAACTATGGCTACACCTTC.

The rearrangement joins TRBV10-3 to TRBJ1-4; tentative D call: TRBD1 (5 bases). V gave up 3 bases and J gave up 0 bases, with 20 bases separating them. The CDR3 consists of 19 residues. Germline V gene lookup returns CDR1 ENHRY and CDR2 SYGVKD. Here the CDR3 DNA reads TGTGCCATCAGTGAAGGGTTTGGGACTGGGGCCCCAACTAATGAAAAACTGTTTTTT. Its protein is CAISEGFGTGAPTNEKLFF.

The chain is built from TRBV27 and TRBJ1-5; perhaps TRBD1 as D (5 bases). The germline gives CDR1 MNHEY, CDR2 SMNVEV (reference sequence). The CDR3 is 16 amino acids. V lost 6 bases and J lost 5, with 20 bases in between. CDR3 residues: CASSPSEQVKYQPQHF. CDR3 DNA: TGTGCCAGCAGCCCTTCTGAACAGGTGAAGTATCAGCCCCAGCATTTT.

This clone was detected only a few times. V and J are TRBV5-4 and TRBJ1-1; 7 bases agree with TRBD1. CDR1 and CDR2 (germline): SGHNT, YYREEE (reference sequence). With V trimmed by 5 bases and J by 7 bases, 8 bases remained unmatched. The CDR3 spans 13 residues. Here the CDR3 DNA reads TGTGCCAGCAGGCGGTTACAGGGGCATGAAGCTTTCTTT. Translated: CASRRLQGHEAFF. The full variable domain, rest sourced from reference TRBV5-4 and TRBJ1-1, is ETGVTQSPTHLIKTRGQQVTLRCSSQSGHNTVSWYQQALGQGPQFIFQYYREEENGRGNFPPRFSGLQFPNYSSELNVNALELDDSALYLCASRRLQGHEAFFGQGTRLTVV.

The CDR3 nucleotides are TGTGCCAGCAGGCGTGAGCAGGGGGCCACAGATACGCAGTATTTT. Its protein product is CASRREQGATDTQYF. This chain connects TRBV7-9 to TRBJ2-3, with TRBD1 identical over 8 bases. CDR1 is SEHNR and CDR2 is FQNEAQ in the germline V gene (reference sequence). V trimming: 6 bases; J trimming: 2 bases; junction bases outside the gene matches: 7. The CDR3 is made up of 15 amino acids.

The CDR3 reads CASSQEGGVLYGYTF. The CDR3 region has the DNA TGCGCCAGCAGCCAAGAGGGGGGGGTTTTATATGGCTACACCTTC. The chain carries TRBV4-1 and TRBJ1-2; the D gene is possibly TRBD1 (5 bases). Germline V gene data show CDR1 as MGHRA and CDR2 as YSYEKL. The CDR3 spans 15 residues. The V and J ends lost 0 bases and 5 bases respectively, with 13 bases between them.

The CDR3 reads CASSLRRGNEQYF. The CDR3 DNA follows: TGTGCCAGCAGTCTACGTCGGGGGAACGAGCAGTACTTC. This chain links TRBV12-3 or TRBV12-4 with TRBJ2-7, with D tentatively TRBD2 (6 bases). The CDR3 consists of 13 residues. V was trimmed by 5 bases and J by 5 bases, leaving 13 bases between them.

This clone has only a few counts. The V gene is TRBV29-1, the J gene TRBJ1-5; D may be TRBD1 (5 bases). Per the germline V gene, CDR1 is SQVTM and CDR2 is ANQGSEA. V gave up 6 bases and J gave up 6 bases, with 21 bases separating them. The CDR3 spans 15 residues. The CDR3 spells CSVAWAAGPTQPQHF. The CDR3 DNA is TGCAGCGTCGCCTGGGCCGCAGGGCCAACTCAGCCCCAGCATTTT.

The CDR3, as DNA: TGTGCCAGCTCACCCTTCGGGACAGGGGGTCCAGAGACCCAGTACTTC. Its translation: CASSPFGTGGPETQYF. The chain combines TRBV18 with TRBJ2-5, with TRBD1 matching over 11 bases. The germline CDR1 and CDR2 sequences are KGHSH and LQKENI. This CDR3 has 16 residues. With V trimmed by 3 bases and J by 4 bases, 7 bases remained unmatched.

V and J are TRBV30 and TRBJ1-6; D is unclear. V was trimmed by 3 bases and J by 7 bases, leaving 10 bases between them. The germline V gene encodes CDR1 GTSNPN and CDR2 SVGIG (reference sequence). The CDR3 consists of 13 residues. CDR3 residues: CAWRRAENSPLHF. CDR3 coding DNA: TGTGCCTGGAGGAGGGCGGAGAATTCACCCCTCCACTTT.

The chain has TRBV4-1 and TRBJ2-7; TRBD2 aligns across 14 bases. The ends lost 3 bases at V and 2 bases at J; junction bases unmatched: 3. CDR1 and CDR2 from the germline V gene are MGHRA and YSYEKL. This CDR3 region has 16 residues. The CDR3 coding sequence is TGCGCCAGCAGCCATGGGACTAGCGGGAGTGCCTACGAGCAGTACTTC. It codes for CASSHGTSGSAYEQYF.

The sample holds a few counts of this clone. CDR3: CASSLRTDRGQGEKLFF. Here the CDR3 DNA reads TGTGCCAGCAGCCTTAGGACTGACAGGGGGCAAGGCGAAAAACTGTTTTTT. This chain connects TRBV7-9 to TRBJ1-4; TRBD1 matches 10 bases. The germline gives CDR1 SEHNR, CDR2 FQNEAQ (reference sequence). The V and J ends lost 5 bases and 8 bases, in that order; junction bases with no gene match: 14. There are 17 residues in the CDR3.

V is TRBV5-1 and J is TRBJ2-7, with no clear D. Germline assignment: CDR1 SGHRS and CDR2 YFSETQ. V lost 0 bases, J lost 0 bases, and 10 bases lay in between. CDR3 length: 15 amino acids. The CDR3 DNA reads as TGCGCCAGCAGCTTGGATGTTGCCAGCTCCTACGAGCAGTACTTC. This codes for CASSLDVASSYEQYF. The variable domain in full, with the rest retrieved from reference TRBV5-1 and TRBJ2-7, is KAGVTQTPRYLIKTRGQQVTLSCSPISGHRSVSWYQQTPGQGLQFLFEYFSETQRNKGNFPGRFSGRQFSNSRSEMNVSTLELGDSALYLCASSLDVASSYEQYFGPGTRLTVT.

By sample share, this clone is medium-sized. Other DNA variants within this sample encode the same CDR3. This chain uses TRBV4-1 with TRBJ2-1, with D unresolved. Trimming pared 2 bases from V and 9 bases from J, leaving 8 bases between. The length of the CDR3 is 12 residues. Germline-derived CDR1 and CDR2 are MGHRA and YSYEKL. DNA for the CDR3: TGCGCCAGCAGCCAAACGGGTGCTGAGCAGTTCTTC. Its translation is CASSQTGAEQFF.

CDR3 in DNA: TGTGCCAGTTACCCCCGCGGGGGGACTAACTCCTACGAGCAGTACTTC. This encodes CASYPRGGTNSYEQYF. The V call is TRBV2, the J call TRBJ2-7; 8 bases map to TRBD2. The CDR3 spans 16 residues. Germline V lookup: CDR1 SNHLY, CDR2 FYNNEI. J was trimmed by 0 bases and V by 9 bases; bases with no gene match: 13.

This rearrangement joins TRBV6-1 to TRBJ1-5; 9 positions agree with TRBD1. CDR3 length: 16 residues. The J segment lost 7 bases and the V segment lost 2 bases, leaving 9 bases of the junction unmatched. Germline V gene lookup returns CDR1 MNHNS and CDR2 SASEGT. DNA of the CDR3: TGTGCCAGCAGTGAATTTAGGACAGGGGAGGGGCAGCCCCAGCATTTT. This codes for CASSEFRTGEGQPQHF.

The chain combines TRBV30 with TRBJ2-2, with D unresolved. Trimming removed 4 bases at V and 0 bases at J, with 9 bases between. Germline assignment: CDR1 GTSNPN and CDR2 SVGIG (reference sequence). This CDR3 has 14 amino acids. CDR3 bases: TGTGCCTGGATGTTAAATGCGAACACCGGGGAGCTGTTTTTT. This translates into CAWMLNANTGELFF.

This rearrangement joins TRBV6-6 to TRBJ2-7, with 7 bases identical to TRBD2. V shed 2 bases and J 3 bases; nucleotides not matched to a gene: 4. Germline values: CDR1 MNHNY, CDR2 SVGAGI (reference sequence). This CDR3 contains 14 residues. The chain's CDR3 is CASSYGGDYYEQYF. In DNA, the CDR3 is TGTGCCAGCAGTTACGGGGGGGATTACTACGAGCAGTACTTC.

The chain links TRBV12-3 or TRBV12-4 to TRBJ1-1; D is unresolved. This CDR3 contains 11 residues. V was cut by 6 bases and J by 5 bases, with 7 bases left in between. In DNA form, the CDR3 reads TGTGCCAGCAGAATCGCGACTGAAGCTTTCTTT. It translates to CASRIATEAFF.

V usage is TRBV2 and J usage is TRBJ2-1; the match to TRBD1 covers 11 bases. With 2 bases clipped from V and 5 bases from J, the junction kept 2 bases outside the gene matches. The CDR3 has 15 amino acids. CDR1 and CDR2 (germline): SNHLY, FYNNEI. The CDR3 sequence: CASSEWGQGDNEQFF. As DNA, the CDR3 is TGTGCCAGCAGTGAATGGGGACAGGGGGACAATGAGCAGTTCTTC.

This clone occurred a few times. The rearrangement uses TRBV19 and TRBJ2-1; D may be TRBD1 (6 bases). V was clipped by 6 bases and J by 4 bases, with 16 bases between them. The length of the CDR3 is 15 residues. CDR1 and CDR2 from the germline V gene are LNHDA and SQIVND (reference sequence). The CDR3 loop reads CASRSRGGDYNEQFF. The CDR3 DNA sequence: TGTGCCAGTAGGTCACGAGGGGGAGATTACAATGAGCAGTTCTTC.

The rearrangement joins TRBV2 to TRBJ1-4, with D unresolved. V lost 4 bases to trimming and J lost 0 bases, with 12 bases between them. The CDR3 is 16 residues long. The germline V gene encodes CDR1 SNHLY and CDR2 FYNNEI. CDR3 DNA sequence: TGTGCCAGCAGTGTTCTCTCCGGTGCAACTAATGAAAAACTGTTTTTT. Amino acid sequence: CASSVLSGATNEKLFF.

The chain combines TRBV24-1 with TRBJ2-5; 11 bases are a match to TRBD2. The CDR3 length is 18 residues. Looked up from germline, CDR1 is KGHDR and CDR2 is SFDVKD. Unmatched junction bases numbered 10, after V lost 3 bases and J lost 2 bases. The CDR3 sequence is CATSDAPGLADFQETQYF. CDR3 in DNA: TGTGCCACCAGTGATGCACCGGGACTAGCGGACTTTCAAGAGACCCAGTACTTC.

The chain couples TRBV30 to TRBJ2-5; 7 bases align to TRBD2. V shed 5 bases and J 5 bases; nucleotides not matched to a gene: 8. The CDR3 is 13 residues long. Per the germline V gene, CDR1 is GTSNPN and CDR2 is SVGIG (reference sequence). The CDR3 sequence is CAWATGGAETQYF. In nucleotides, the CDR3 is TGTGCCTGGGCAACGGGAGGAGCGGAGACCCAGTACTTC.

This clone has just one count. This chain uses TRBV6-7 with TRBJ2-7; TRBD1 aligns across 9 bases. TRBV6-7 is placed among ORFs of uncertain function. The CDR3 totals 15 residues. With 6 bases clipped from V and 3 bases from J, the junction kept 9 bases outside the gene matches. The CDR3 DNA follows: TGTGCCAGCAGCGAATTAACAGGGGGCATCTACGAGCAGTACTTC. Translated, it gives CASSELTGGIYEQYF.

V is TRBV19 and J is TRBJ2-4; TRBD2 matches at 11 bases. This CDR3 is 19 amino acids long. The germline V gene encodes CDR1 LNHDA and CDR2 SQIVND (reference sequence). The V gene end was trimmed by 3 bases and the J gene end by 0 bases; junction bases not matched to a gene: 10. In DNA, the CDR3 is TGTGCCAGTAGTATTACTAGCGGGGGCGACTCTCTAGCCAAAAACATTCAGTACTTC. This encodes CASSITSGGDSLAKNIQYF. Variable domain in full (rest from reference TRBV19 and TRBJ2-4): DGGITQSPKYLFRKEGQNVTLSCEQNLNHDAMYWYRQDPGQGLRLIYYSQIVNDFQKGDIAEGYSVSREKKESFPLTVTSAQKNPTAFYLCASSITSGGDSLAKNIQYFGAGTRLSVL.

The chain is built from TRBV5-5 and TRBJ1-3; D might be TRBD1 (6 bases). CDR3 length: 17 amino acids. CDR1 is SGHKS and CDR2 is YYEKEE in the germline V gene (reference sequence). V was clipped by 2 bases and J by 0 bases, with 15 bases between them. CDR3 bases: TGTGCCAGCAGCTTAATCGGACGGACAGTCTCTGGAAACACCATATATTTT. Residues: CASSLIGRTVSGNTIYF.

This chain links TRBV9 with TRBJ2-7; no reliable D call. The J call could be wrong; TRBJ2-1 is a better fit for the DNA end. This CDR3 is 16 amino acids long. The V gene's germline CDR1 is SGDLS and CDR2 YYNGEE. Here the CDR3 DNA reads TGTGCCAGCAGCGTCGGCGAAAGTAGCTCCTACAATGAGCAGTTCTTC. It codes for CASSVGESSSYNEQFF.

The genes are TRBV3-1 (or the pseudogene TRBV3-2) and TRBJ1-4, with TRBD1 matching over 7 bases. The CDR3 spans 15 residues. After removal of 4 bases from V and 11 bases from J, the junction contained 13 bases not matched to a gene. The germline CDR1 and CDR2 sequences are LGHDT and YNNKEL (reference sequence). This CDR3 is CASSLPVAGGPKLFF. CDR3 bases: TGTGCCAGCAGCCTCCCGGTGGCAGGGGGACCCAAACTGTTTTTT.